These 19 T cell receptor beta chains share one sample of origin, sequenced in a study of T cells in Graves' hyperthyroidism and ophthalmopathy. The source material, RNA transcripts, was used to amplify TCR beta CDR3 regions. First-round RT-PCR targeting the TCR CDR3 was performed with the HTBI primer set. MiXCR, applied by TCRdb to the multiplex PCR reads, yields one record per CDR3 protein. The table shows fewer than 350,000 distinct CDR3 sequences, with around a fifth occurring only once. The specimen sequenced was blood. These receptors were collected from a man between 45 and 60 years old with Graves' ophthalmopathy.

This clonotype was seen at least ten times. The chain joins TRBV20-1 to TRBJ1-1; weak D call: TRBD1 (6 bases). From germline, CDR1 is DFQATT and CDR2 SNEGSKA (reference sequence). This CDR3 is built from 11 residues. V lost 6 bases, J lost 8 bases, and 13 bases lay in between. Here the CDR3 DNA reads TGCAGTGCCCAGAGCGACAGGGAAGCTTTCTTT. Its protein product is CSAQSDREAFF.

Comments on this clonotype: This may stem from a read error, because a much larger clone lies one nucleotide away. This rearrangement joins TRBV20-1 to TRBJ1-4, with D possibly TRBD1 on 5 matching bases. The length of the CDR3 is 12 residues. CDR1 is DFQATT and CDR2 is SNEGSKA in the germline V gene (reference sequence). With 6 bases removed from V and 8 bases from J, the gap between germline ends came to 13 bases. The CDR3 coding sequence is TGCAGTGCCCGCCGAGGGGACGAAAAACTGTTTTTT. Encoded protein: CSARRGDEKLFF.

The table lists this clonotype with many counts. The CDR3 loop reads CASRDGNQPQHF. In DNA form, the CDR3 reads TGTGCCAGCAGGGACGGCAATCAGCCCCAGCATTTT. This sequence joins TRBV28 and TRBJ1-5; D unresolved. The V gene lost 6 bases and the J gene lost 2 bases, with 5 bases spanning the gap. CDR3 length equals 12 residues. Germline V CDR1 and CDR2: MDHEN, SYDVKM.

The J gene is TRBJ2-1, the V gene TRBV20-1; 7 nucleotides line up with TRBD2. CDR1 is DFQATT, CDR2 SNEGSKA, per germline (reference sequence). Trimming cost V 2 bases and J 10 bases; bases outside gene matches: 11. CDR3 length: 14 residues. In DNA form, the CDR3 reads TGCAGTGCTAGACTCACCGGGACTAACGGAGAGCAGTTCTTC. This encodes CSARLTGTNGEQFF.

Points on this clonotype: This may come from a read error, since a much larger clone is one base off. DNA for the CDR3: TGCAGTGCTTCCGCCCTAGTCAACAATGAGCAGTTCTTC. It translates to CSASALVNNEQFF. The chain combines TRBV20-1 with TRBJ2-1; D is ambiguous. CDR3 size: 13 residues. The germline V gene has CDR1 DFQATT and CDR2 SNEGSKA (reference sequence). Trimming shortened V by 5 bases and J by 5 bases, and 13 bases separated the two germline ends.

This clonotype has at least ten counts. CDR3 in amino acids: CASSLGPDRSEKLFF. Written as DNA, the CDR3 is TGTGCCAGCAGCTTAGGGCCGGACCGATCTGAAAAACTGTTTTTT. J is TRBJ1-4 and V is TRBV7-8, with unresolved D. Germline assignment: CDR1 SGHVS and CDR2 FQNEAQ. Between the trimmed V and J ends, which lost 1 base and 7 bases, there was a span of 13 bases. This CDR3 spans 15 amino acids.

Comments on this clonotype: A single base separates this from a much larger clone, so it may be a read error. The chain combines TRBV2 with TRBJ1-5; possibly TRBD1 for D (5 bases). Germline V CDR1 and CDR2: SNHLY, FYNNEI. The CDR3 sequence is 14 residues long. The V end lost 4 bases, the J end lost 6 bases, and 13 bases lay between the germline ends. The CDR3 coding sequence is TGTGCCAGCAGTGGCCACAGGATGAGTCAGCCCCAGCATTTT. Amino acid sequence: CASSGHRMSQPQHF.

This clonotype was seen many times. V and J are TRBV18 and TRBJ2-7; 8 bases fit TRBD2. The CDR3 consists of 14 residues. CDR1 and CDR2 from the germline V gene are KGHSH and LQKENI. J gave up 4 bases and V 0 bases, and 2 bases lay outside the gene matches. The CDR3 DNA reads TGTGCCAGCTCACCACCGGCTAGCGGGTACGAGCAGTACTTC. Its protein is CASSPPASGYEQYF. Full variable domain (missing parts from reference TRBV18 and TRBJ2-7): NAGVMQNPRHLVRRRGQEARLRCSPMKGHSHVYWYRQLPEEGLKFMVYLQKENIIDESGMPKERFSAEFPKEGPSILRIQQVVRGDSAAYFCASSPPASGYEQYFGPGTRLTVT.

The CDR3 DNA reads as TGTGCCAGCAGAAAAGGACAGGGGGCAGGACAGCCCCAGCATTTT. The encoded protein is CASRKGQGAGQPQHF. V is TRBV5-8 and J is TRBJ1-5; 11 bases line up with TRBD1. The V and J ends lost 5 bases and 7 bases, in that order; junction bases with no gene match: 8. The germline CDR1 and CDR2 sequences are SGHTS and YDEGEE. The CDR3 contains 15 residues.

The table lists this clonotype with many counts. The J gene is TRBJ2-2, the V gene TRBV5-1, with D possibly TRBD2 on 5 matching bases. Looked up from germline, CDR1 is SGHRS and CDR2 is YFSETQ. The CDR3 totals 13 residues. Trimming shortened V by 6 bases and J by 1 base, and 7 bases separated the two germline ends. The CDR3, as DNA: TGCGCCAGCACAGAGGGGAACACCGGGGAGCTGTTTTTT. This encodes CASTEGNTGELFF.

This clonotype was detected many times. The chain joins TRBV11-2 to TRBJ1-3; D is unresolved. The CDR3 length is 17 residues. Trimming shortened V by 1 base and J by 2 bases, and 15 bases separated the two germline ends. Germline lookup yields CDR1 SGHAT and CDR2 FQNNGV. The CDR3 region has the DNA TGTGCCAGCAGCTTAGGACCCGCTTCGACCCCTGGAAACACCATATATTTT. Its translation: CASSLGPASTPGNTIYF. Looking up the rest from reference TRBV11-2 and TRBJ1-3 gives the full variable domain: EAGVAQSPRYKIIEKRQSVAFWCNPISGHATLYWYQQILGQGPKLLIQFQNNGVVDDSQLPKDRFSAERLKGVDSTLKIQPAKLEDSAVYLCASSLGPASTPGNTIYFGEGSWLTVV.

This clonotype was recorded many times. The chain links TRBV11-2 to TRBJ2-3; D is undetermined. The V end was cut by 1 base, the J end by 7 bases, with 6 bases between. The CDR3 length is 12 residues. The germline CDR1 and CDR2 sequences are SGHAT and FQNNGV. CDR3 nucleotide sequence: TGTGCCAGCAGCTTAGGGGTTCATACGCAGTATTTT. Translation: CASSLGVHTQYF.

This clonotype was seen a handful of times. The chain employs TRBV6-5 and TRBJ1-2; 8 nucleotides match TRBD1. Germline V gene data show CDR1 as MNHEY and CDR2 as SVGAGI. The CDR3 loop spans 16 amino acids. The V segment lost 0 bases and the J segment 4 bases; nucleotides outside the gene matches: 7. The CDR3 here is CASSYSQGATIYGYTF. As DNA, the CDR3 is TGTGCCAGCAGTTACTCGCAGGGGGCCACGATCTATGGCTACACCTTC.

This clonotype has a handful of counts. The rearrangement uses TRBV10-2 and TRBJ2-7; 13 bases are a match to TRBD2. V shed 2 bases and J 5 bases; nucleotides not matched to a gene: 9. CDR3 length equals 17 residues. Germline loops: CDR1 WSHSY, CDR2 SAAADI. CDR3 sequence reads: CASSEPYGLAGVHEQYF. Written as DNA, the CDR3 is TGCGCCAGCAGTGAGCCTTATGGACTAGCGGGAGTACACGAGCAGTACTTC.

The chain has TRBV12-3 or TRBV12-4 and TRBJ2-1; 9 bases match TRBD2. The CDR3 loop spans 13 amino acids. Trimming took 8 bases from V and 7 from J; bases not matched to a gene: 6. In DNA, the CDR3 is TGTGCCAGCGGGGAGCGGGAGGTAAATGAGCAGTTCTTC. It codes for CASGEREVNEQFF.

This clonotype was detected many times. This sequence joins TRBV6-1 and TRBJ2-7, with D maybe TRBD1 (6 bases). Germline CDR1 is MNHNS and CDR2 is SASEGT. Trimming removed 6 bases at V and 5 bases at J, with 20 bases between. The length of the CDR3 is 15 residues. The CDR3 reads CASRGVVGAWNEQYF. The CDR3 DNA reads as TGTGCCAGCAGAGGTGTAGTGGGGGCTTGGAACGAGCAGTACTTC.

The CDR3 is CASSLDRVIGYTF. CDR3 DNA sequence: TGCGCCAGCAGCTTGGACAGGGTGATTGGCTACACCTTC. V usage is TRBV5-1 and J usage is TRBJ1-2, with D possibly matching TRBD1 (6 bases). Deletions cut 0 bases from V and 7 bases from J, with 10 bases between. The CDR3 contains 13 residues. CDR1 is SGHRS, CDR2 YFSETQ, per germline. Full variable domain (missing parts from reference TRBV5-1 and TRBJ1-2): KAGVTQTPRYLIKTRGQQVTLSCSPISGHRSVSWYQQTPGQGLQFLFEYFSETQRNKGNFPGRFSGRQFSNSRSEMNVSTLELGDSALYLCASSLDRVIGYTFGSGTRLTVV.

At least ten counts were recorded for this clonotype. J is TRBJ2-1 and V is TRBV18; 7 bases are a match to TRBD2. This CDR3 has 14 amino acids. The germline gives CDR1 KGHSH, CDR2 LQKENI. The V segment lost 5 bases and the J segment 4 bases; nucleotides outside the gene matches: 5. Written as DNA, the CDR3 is TGTGCCAGCTCAAAAACTAGCGATTACAATGAGCAGTTCTTC. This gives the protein CASSKTSDYNEQFF.

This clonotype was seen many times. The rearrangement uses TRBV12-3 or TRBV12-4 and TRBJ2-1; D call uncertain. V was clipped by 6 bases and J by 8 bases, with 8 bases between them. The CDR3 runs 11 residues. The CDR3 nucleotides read TGTGCCAGCAGCTTAACCCATGAGCAGTTCTTC. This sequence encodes CASSLTHEQFF.